This T cell receptor beta chain comes out of a study of blood T cells in healthy people across ages. Study outcomes and limitations: PBMCs that were unsorted prevented a conclusive naive versus antigen-experienced comparison.

Worth noting for this clonotype: Its antigen is still unknown.

Every donor contributed ten milliliters of peripheral blood by blood draw. Then a second PCR, running about 7 to 11 cycles, was carried out with a sample-barcoded 5' primer and a J-beta primer mix. Each cDNA was tagged by a template-switch adaptor containing 12 random nucleotides. TCRdb itself ran the 5' RACE reads through MiXCR, one entry per CDR3 protein. The top ten clones hold about 32% of a sample with 720,000 or so distinct CDR3 sequences, roughly two fifths of them seen once. Germline V CDR1 and CDR2: DFQATT, SNEGSKA (reference sequence). The junction had 9 bases not matched to a gene; V was cut back by 5 bases and J by 5 bases. The CDR3 runs to 15 residues.

This clonotype was sampled from an elderly man in good health. The chain carries TRBV20-1 and TRBJ2-3; 11 bases line up with TRBD1. Sample: blood. The CDR3: CSAYPGQGGGDTQYF. DNA of the CDR3: TGCAGTGCTTATCCGGGACAGGGGGGTGGAGATACGCAGTATTTT.